This T cell receptor beta chain comes out of a study of CD8 T cells in ankylosing spondylitis. Study-level findings and limits: Disease-linked clones were CD8+ and relatively rare in peripheral blood. Reactive arthritis synovial fluid and blood previously showed some of these motif variants. A motif of 7 to 9 highly homologous TCR beta variants was seen as apparently characteristic of ankylosing spondylitis blood.

This clonotype was detected ten times or more. What it recognizes is unknown. Researchers built TCR beta libraries using quantitative 5'-RACE with molecular barcodes. TCRdb called the 5' RACE reads again in MiXCR, with one record for every CDR3 protein. Of approximately 540,000 distinct CDR3 sequences detected, about 12% appear once; the ten largest clones hold under 7.5%. The sequenced sample was blood, either unsorted or a sorted T cell fraction (not recorded which). This TCR was sampled from a male donor with ankylosing spondylitis.

The CDR3: CASSLGTEVEQFF. CDR3 in DNA: TGTGCCAGCAGCTTAGGGACAGAAGTTGAGCAGTTCTTC. The chain recombines TRBV5-6 with TRBJ2-1; 7 nucleotides agree with TRBD1. The CDR3 consists of 13 residues. V shed 2 bases and J 9 bases; nucleotides not matched to a gene: 5. From germline, CDR1 is SGHDT and CDR2 YYEEEE.